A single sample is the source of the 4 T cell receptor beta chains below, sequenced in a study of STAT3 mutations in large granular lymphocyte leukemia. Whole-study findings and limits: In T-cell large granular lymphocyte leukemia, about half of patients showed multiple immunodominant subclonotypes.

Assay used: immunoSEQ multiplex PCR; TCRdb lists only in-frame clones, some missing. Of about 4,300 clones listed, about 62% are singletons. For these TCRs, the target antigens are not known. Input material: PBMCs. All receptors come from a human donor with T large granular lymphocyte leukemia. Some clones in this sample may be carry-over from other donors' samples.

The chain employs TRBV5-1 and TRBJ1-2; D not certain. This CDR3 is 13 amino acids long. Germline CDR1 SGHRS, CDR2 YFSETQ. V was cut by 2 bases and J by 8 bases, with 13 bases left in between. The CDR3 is CASSLSGEYGYTF. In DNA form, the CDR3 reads TGCGCCAGCAGCTTAAGTGGGGAATACGGCTACACCTTC.

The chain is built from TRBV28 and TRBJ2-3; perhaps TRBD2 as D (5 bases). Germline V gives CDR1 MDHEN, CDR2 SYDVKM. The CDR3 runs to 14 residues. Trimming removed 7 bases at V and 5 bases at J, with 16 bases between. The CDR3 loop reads CASTPRTLRDTQYF. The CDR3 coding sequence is TGTGCCAGCACCCCGAGGACTCTCAGAGATACGCAGTATTTT.

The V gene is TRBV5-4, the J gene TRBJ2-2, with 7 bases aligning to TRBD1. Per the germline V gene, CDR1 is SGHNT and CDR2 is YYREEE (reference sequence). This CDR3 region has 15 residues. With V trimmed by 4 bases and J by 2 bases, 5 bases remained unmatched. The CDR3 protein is CASSTTGANTGELFF. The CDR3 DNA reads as TGTGCCAGCAGCACAACAGGGGCCAACACCGGGGAGCTGTTTTTT.

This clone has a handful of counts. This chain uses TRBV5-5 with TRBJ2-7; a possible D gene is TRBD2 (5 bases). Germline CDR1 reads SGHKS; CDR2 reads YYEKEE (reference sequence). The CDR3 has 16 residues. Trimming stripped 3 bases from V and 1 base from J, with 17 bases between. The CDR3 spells CASSSEKVEGSYEQYF. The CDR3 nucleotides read TGTGCCAGCAGCTCCGAGAAAGTAGAGGGTTCCTACGAGCAGTACTTC.